The 15 T cell receptor beta chains in this list originate from one sample, sequenced in a study of blood T cell repertoires in COVID-19. TCRdb's copy holds only in-frame clones and misses some; the assay was immunoSEQ multiplex PCR. The sample shows about 480,000 clones, approximately 92% of them seen only once. The sample consisted of peripheral blood. These receptors came from a man between 18 and 29 years old with COVID-19, enrolled during active disease.

The V and J genes are TRBV19 and TRBJ2-2; weak D call: TRBD2 (6 bases). The ends were cut back, 6 bases at V and 5 bases at J, with 13 bases in the middle. From germline, CDR1 is LNHDA and CDR2 SQIVND (reference sequence). The CDR3 covers 14 residues. CDR3 protein: CASRDRGDTGELFF. The CDR3, as DNA: TGTGCCAGTAGAGATCGCGGGGATACCGGGGAGCTGTTTTTT.

This chain uses TRBV11-2 with TRBJ1-1; 10 nucleotides match TRBD1. This CDR3 spans 15 amino acids. V lost 5 bases, J lost 3 bases, and 6 bases stayed unmatched. Germline CDR1 reads SGHAT; CDR2 reads FQNNGV. In DNA form, the CDR3 reads TGTGCCAGCAGCCCACAGACAGGGGGCCACACTGAAGCTTTCTTT. It is translated as CASSPQTGGHTEAFF.

The chain employs TRBV7-8 and TRBJ2-7, with D tentatively TRBD2 (6 bases). The germline V and J ends were trimmed by 5 bases and 2 bases, with 13 bases remaining between them. Germline V gives CDR1 SGHVS, CDR2 FQNEAQ. This CDR3 has 14 amino acids. The CDR3 nucleotides are TGTGCCAGCAGCCCAACGGGACTTACCTACGAGCAGTACTTC. Residues: CASSPTGLTYEQYF. The full variable domain, its missing parts supplied by reference TRBV7-8 and TRBJ2-7, is GAGVSQSPRYKVAKRGQDVALRCDPISGHVSLFWYQQALGQGPEFLTYFQNEAQLDKSGLPSDRFFAERPEGSVSTLKIQRTQQEDSAVYLCASSPTGLTYEQYFGPGTRLTVT.

The rearrangement links TRBV5-1 to TRBJ2-3; D not resolved. Germline V lookup: CDR1 SGHRS, CDR2 YFSETQ. The CDR3 has 15 residues. V lost 2 bases, J lost 0 bases, and 10 bases lay in between. The CDR3 is CASSFGETSTDTQYF. The CDR3 coding sequence is TGCGCCAGCAGCTTCGGTGAGACTAGCACAGATACGCAGTATTTT.

This sequence joins TRBV10-2 and TRBJ2-7, with 10 bases fitting TRBD2. Losses at the gene ends were 8 bases for V and 4 bases for J; bases not matched to a gene: 17. This CDR3 is built from 17 residues. Germline V gene data show CDR1 as WSHSY and CDR2 as SAAADI. The CDR3, as DNA: TGCGCCAGCGCGAAACCACTTGCCCGGACTAGCGGTTACGAGCAGTACTTC. Translated, it gives CASAKPLARTSGYEQYF.

This clone was detected only once. This chain uses TRBV5-1 with TRBJ2-5; no firm D call. This CDR3 has 15 amino acids. V was pared by 7 bases and J by 4 bases, with 20 bases between. The germline gives CDR1 SGHRS, CDR2 YFSETQ. CDR3 coding DNA: TGCGCCAGCCGAGCTTGGTCCGCAGGCCGAGAGACCCAGTACTTC. Protein product: CASRAWSAGRETQYF.

The chain has TRBV25-1 and TRBJ1-2; 8 nucleotides match TRBD1. After removal of 11 bases from V and 4 bases from J, the junction contained 9 bases not matched to a gene. This CDR3 region has 13 residues. Germline values: CDR1 MGHDK, CDR2 SYGVNS. The CDR3 loop is CAGQGARGYGYTF. The CDR3 nucleotides are TGTGCCGGCCAGGGGGCACGTGGCTATGGCTACACCTTC.

This clone is a singleton in its sample. The chain couples TRBV7-2 to TRBJ2-1, with TRBD2 matching 7 bases. Germline loops: CDR1 SGHTA, CDR2 FQGNSA. V shed 5 bases, J shed 7 bases, and the junction held 11 bases outside the gene matches. The CDR3 is made up of 15 amino acids. The CDR3: CASSPLGLVGNEQFF. The CDR3, as DNA: TGTGCCAGCAGCCCTCTTGGACTAGTGGGGAATGAGCAGTTCTTC.

This rearrangement joins TRBV2 to TRBJ2-3; 9 bases match TRBD1. With V trimmed by 6 bases and J by 4 bases, 2 bases remained unmatched. Germline assignment: CDR1 SNHLY and CDR2 FYNNEI. The length of the CDR3 is 13 residues. CDR3 sequence reads: CASRTGGADTQYF. The CDR3 region has the DNA TGTGCCAGCAGGACAGGGGGTGCAGATACGCAGTATTTT.

This chain connects TRBV24-1 to TRBJ2-5; D perhaps matches TRBD2 (5 bases). CDR3 size: 11 residues. The V end lost 12 bases, the J end lost 6 bases, and 13 bases lay between the germline ends. CDR1 and CDR2 (germline): KGHDR, SFDVKD. CDR3 bases: TGTGCCGCCGGACTCGGGAAGACCCAGTACTTC. Its protein is CAAGLGKTQYF.

The rearrangement links TRBV6-1 to TRBJ1-3; tentatively, D is TRBD1 (5 bases). Germline V gene data show CDR1 as MNHNS and CDR2 as SASEGT. The length of the CDR3 is 16 residues. V was shortened by 4 bases and J by 0 bases, with 13 bases between the two germline ends. CDR3 sequence reads: CASSGPTANSGNTIYF. The CDR3 DNA follows: TGTGCCAGCAGTGGGCCGACAGCTAACTCTGGAAACACCATATATTTT.

The chain has TRBV4-1 and TRBJ2-7, with D possibly matching TRBD1 (6 bases). V gave up 1 base and J gave up 6 bases, with 13 bases separating them. The germline V gene encodes CDR1 MGHRA and CDR2 YSYEKL. This CDR3 is 14 amino acids long. CDR3 DNA sequence: TGCGCCAGCAGCCAAGTTACAGGGACGTCCGAGCAGTACTTC. Translating it yields CASSQVTGTSEQYF.

The chain recombines TRBV29-1 with TRBJ2-1; 8 nucleotides match TRBD2. Germline V gives CDR1 SQVTM, CDR2 ANQGSEA. The junction had 4 bases not matched to a gene; V was cut back by 2 bases and J by 10 bases. This CDR3 is built from 12 residues. Written as DNA, the CDR3 is TGCAGCGTTGAACGGGAGGGGGGCGAGCAGTTCTTC. Encoded protein: CSVEREGGEQFF.

This clone was seen just once. This chain uses TRBV11-3 with TRBJ2-1; D is perhaps TRBD2 (5 bases). The CDR3 is made up of 16 amino acids. V gave up 1 base and J gave up 7 bases, with 17 bases separating them. Germline V lookup: CDR1 SGHNT, CDR2 YENEEA. The CDR3 protein is CASSLGGIASDNEQFF. DNA of the CDR3: TGTGCCAGCAGCTTAGGTGGGATAGCGAGCGATAATGAGCAGTTCTTC.

This clone was seen more than once but under ten times. The chain has TRBV6-2 or TRBV6-3 and TRBJ1-6; the D gene is possibly TRBD1 (6 bases). The length of the CDR3 is 19 residues. Between the trimmed V and J ends, which lost 6 bases and 0 bases, there was a span of 21 bases. Germline V gives CDR1 MNHEY, CDR2 SVGEGT. CDR3 coding DNA: TGTGCCAGCAGCCCACTCACAGGGTCGCAAAGCTCCTATAATTCACCCCTCCACTTT. Translated, it gives CASSPLTGSQSSYNSPLHF.